The sequence of this TCR beta chain was determined in a study of PD-1 blockade in classical Hodgkin lymphoma. General study findings and limits: Complete responders matched newly diagnosed patients in baseline diversity.

No patient escaped relapse after autologous stem cell transplantation, and brentuximab vedotin exposure varied. A note on this clone: Its matching antigen is unknown.

Trimming removed 4 bases from V and 14 bases from J, with 25 bases in between. Per the germline V gene, CDR1 is SGHNT and CDR2 is YYREEE (reference sequence). The CDR3 is 16 residues long. The data were produced by immunoSEQ multiplex PCR, yet TCRdb's version contains in-frame clones alone and is incomplete. The repertoire holds approximately 70,000 clones, with about 93% as singletons. This sample comprised peripheral blood mononuclear cells (PBMCs), obtained at baseline. V usage is TRBV5-4 and J usage is TRBJ1-6; a possible D gene is TRBD1 (5 bases). This TCR came from a human donor with classical Hodgkin lymphoma. CDR3 loop: CASSPRGGDAPSTLHF. The CDR3 DNA reads TGTGCCAGCAGCCCAAGGGGAGGGGACGCACCCTCTACCCTCCACTTT.